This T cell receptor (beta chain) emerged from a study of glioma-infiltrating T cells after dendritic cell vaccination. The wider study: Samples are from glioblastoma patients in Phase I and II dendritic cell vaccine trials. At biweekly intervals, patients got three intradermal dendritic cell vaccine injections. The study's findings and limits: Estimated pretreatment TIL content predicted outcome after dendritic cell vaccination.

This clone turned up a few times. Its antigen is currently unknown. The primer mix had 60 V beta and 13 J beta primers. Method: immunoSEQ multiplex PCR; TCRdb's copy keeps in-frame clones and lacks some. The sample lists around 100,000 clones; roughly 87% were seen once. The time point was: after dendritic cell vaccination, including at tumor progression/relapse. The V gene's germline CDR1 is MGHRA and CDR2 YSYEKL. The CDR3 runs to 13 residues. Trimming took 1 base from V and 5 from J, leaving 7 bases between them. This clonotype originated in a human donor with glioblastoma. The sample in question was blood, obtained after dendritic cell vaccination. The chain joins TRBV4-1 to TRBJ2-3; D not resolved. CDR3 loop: CASSQVPGDTQYF. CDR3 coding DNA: TGCGCCAGCAGCCAAGTCCCCGGAGATACGCAGTATTTT.